Listed below are T cell receptor beta chains from one sample, sequenced in a study of T cell clones after liver transplantation. Repertoires were generated with immunoSEQ multiplex PCR, while TCRdb's copy carries only in-frame clones and drops some. This sample yields about 51,000 clones, of which about 86% are seen a single time; approximately 15% belongs to the top ten. Sequenced material: CD8+ T cells from blood, taken 12 months after liver transplant. The receptors come from a human patient who received a liver transplant. The T cells may come from the graft donor. Each CDR3 is given with its conserved first and last residue.

>TRBV4-1
CASSLGLAGGDTQYF
>TRBV27
CASSSGLTNYGYTF
>TRBV28
CASNPLAPYNEQFF
>TRBV5-6
CASSLKRTLGNTEAFF
>TRBV20-1
CSVHTEAFF
>TRBV5-1
CASSFTGAYEQYF
>TRBV7-2
CASSLSTSYDEQFF
>TRBV4-3
CASSDRDRGYEQYF
>TRBV6-4
CASSPGTGELFF
>TRBV5-4
CASSPSGMNTEAFF
>TRBV7-9
CASSLPRQGSLNTEAFF
>TRBV6-5
CASSLTEVGYTF
>TRBV19
CASSFRGGHNEQFF
>TRBV7-9
CASSQGLAGGPGTDTQYF
>TRBV19
CASSQGFAEQYF
>TRBV4-1
CASSQGISMLQGDVNTEAFF
>TRBV6-6
CASSYMNTEAFF
>TRBV30
CAWSDTGVQYF
>TRBV6-1
CASSDADGNTGELFF
>TRBV9
CASSVGTSGRAMYF
>TRBV7-2
CASSLGQNTEAFF
>TRBV2
CASKYRDTEAFF
>TRBV7-9
CASSLEAQGVIEQYF
>TRBV4-2
CASSQGTPGTSEPIGSYEQYF
>TRBV4-3
CASSQTDGEYEQYF
>TRBV9
CASSVADGNYGYTF